The rows below give T cell receptor beta chains drawn from one sample of a study of cytomegalovirus exposure and HLA in healthy donors. TCRdb's table, derived via immunoSEQ multiplex PCR, lists solely in-frame clones and lacks some. This table holds over 150,000 clones, 80% to 90% found once. What was sequenced was PBMCs. The receptors were gathered from a woman in her fifties or sixties in good health and CMV-seronegative. Each CDR3 is given with its conserved first and last residue. A D gene is named only where the DNA matches it firmly. Expanded clones get a size class; other rows say once, few or many, or leave the size out.

J gene | V gene | clone size | D gene | CDR3 protein | CDR3 DNA
TRBJ2-7 | TRBV5-1 | once | NA | CASSVTLANEQYF | TGCGCCAGCAGCGTAACTCTAGCGAACGAGCAGTACTTC
TRBJ2-7 | TRBV5-1 | NA | NA | CASSLHLDSPRLYF | TGCGCCAGCAGCCTTCACCTCGACAGTCCCCGGCTATACTTC
TRBJ2-6 | TRBV5-1 | few | NA | CASSLRRGPGSGANVLTF | TGCGCCAGCAGCTTGCGCAGGGGCCCCGGCTCTGGGGCCAACGTCCTGACTTTC
TRBJ2-7 | TRBV28 | NA | NA | CATRDREQYF | TGTGCCACCCGAGACAGGGAGCAGTACTTC
TRBJ2-7 | TRBV5-6 | few | TRBD1 | CASSSTGINYEQYF | TGTGCCAGCAGCTCGACAGGGATAAACTACGAGCAGTACTTC
TRBJ1-4 | TRBV19 | NA | NA | CASRAQGVQEKLFF | TGTGCCAGTAGGGCACAGGGTGTTCAAGAAAAACTGTTTTTT
TRBJ1-1 | TRBV7-9 | NA | NA | CSSSLHTGEAFF | TGTTCCAGCAGCCTACATACAGGGGAAGCTTTCTTT
TRBJ2-3 | TRBV2 | few | NA | CASSDRAVDTQYF | TGTGCCAGCAGTGACAGGGCAGTAGATACGCAGTATTTT
TRBJ2-2 | TRBV7-2 | few | NA | CASSLELALNTGELFF | TGTGCCAGCAGCTTAGAACTAGCCCTGAACACCGGGGAGCTGTTTTTT
TRBJ1-3 | TRBV6-6 | few | NA | CASSFSTTASGNTIYF | TGTGCCAGCAGTTTTAGTACCACAGCCTCTGGAAACACCATATATTTT
TRBJ1-1 | TRBV28 | NA | NA | CASNTGLNTEAFF | TGTGCCAGCAACACAGGGTTGAACACTGAAGCTTTCTTT
TRBJ1-2 | TRBV28 | NA | TRBD1 | CASSSGTENGYTF | TGTGCCAGCAGCTCCGGGACAGAAAATGGCTACACCTTC
TRBJ2-7 | TRBV10-3 | once | TRBD2 | CAISVAGRDEQYF | TGTGCCATCAGTGTGGCAGGGAGGGACGAGCAGTACTTC
TRBJ2-4 | TRBV14 | NA | TRBD2 | CASSQAQLAGLAKNIQYF | TGTGCCAGCAGCCAAGCCCAGCTAGCGGGACTAGCCAAAAACATTCAGTACTTC
TRBJ2-7 | TRBV18 | NA | TRBD1 | CASSPWTGDYEQYF | TGTGCCAGCTCACCATGGACAGGAGATTACGAGCAGTACTTC
TRBJ1-1 | TRBV9 | NA | TRBD1 | CASSSGTVTTGAFF | TGTGCCAGCAGCTCCGGGACAGTTACCACAGGAGCTTTCTTT
TRBJ2-3 | TRBV9 | NA | NA | CASSVQGRGDTDTQYF | TGTGCCAGCAGCGTCCAAGGCAGGGGAGACACAGATACGCAGTATTTT
TRBJ2-1 | TRBV5-1 | few | TRBD2 | CASSLGLDLPEQFF | TGCGCCAGCAGTCTGGGACTAGATCTACCTGAGCAGTTCTTC
TRBJ1-1 | TRBV20-1 | NA | NA | CSARRDTEAFF | TGCAGTGCCCGGAGGGACACTGAAGCTTTCTTT
TRBJ2-7 | TRBV7-6 | NA | TRBD1 | CASSPGTGTGGPDEQYF | TGTGCCAGCAGCCCCGGTACCGGGACAGGGGGCCCCGACGAGCAGTACTTC
TRBJ2-1 | TRBV29-1 | once | NA | CSVEGGDFYNEQFF | TGCAGCGTTGAAGGGGGCGACTTTTACAATGAGCAGTTCTTC
TRBJ1-4 | TRBV27 | NA | TRBD1 | CASSRGLGEKLFF | TGTGCCAGCAGCAGGGGGCTGGGGGAAAAACTGTTTTTT
TRBJ2-3 | TRBV9 | NA | TRBD2 | CASSVGRAGGGTDTQYF | TGTGCCAGCAGCGTAGGGAGAGCGGGAGGAGGGACAGATACGCAGTATTTT
TRBJ1-5 | TRBV6-6 | NA | NA | CASSYSAGFSNQPQHF | TGTGCCAGCAGTTACTCGGCCGGGTTTAGCAATCAGCCCCAGCATTTT
TRBJ1-4 | TRBV19 | NA | TRBD1 | CASSPTGGSGNEKLFF | TGTGCCAGTAGTCCAACAGGGGGCTCGGGTAATGAAAAACTGTTTTTT
TRBJ1-3 | TRBV28 | NA | NA | CASITGGSGNTIYF | TGTGCCAGCATCACGGGGGGCTCTGGAAACACCATATATTTT
TRBJ2-3 | TRBV28 | NA | NA | CASSLGLPNTDTQYF | TGTGCCAGCAGTTTAGGGCTTCCCAACACAGATACGCAGTATTTT
TRBJ2-7 | TRBV28 | NA | TRBD2 | CASRLPGGSNEQYF | TGTGCCAGCAGACTCCCGGGAGGTAGTAACGAGCAGTACTTC
TRBJ1-4 | TRBV2 | NA | NA | CASSEGVTNEKLFF | TGTGCCAGCAGTGAAGGCGTAACTAATGAAAAACTGTTTTTT
TRBJ2-7 | TRBV7-8 | NA | NA | CASSLGLDSYEQYF | TGTGCCAGCAGCTTGGGGCTGGACTCCTACGAGCAGTACTTC
TRBJ2-1 | TRBV5-1 | few | TRBD1 | CASSNAWDRGRSYNEQFF | TGCGCCAGCAGTAATGCCTGGGACAGGGGACGTTCCTACAATGAGCAGTTCTTC
TRBJ1-2 | TRBV6-1 | NA | NA | CASLPPGQDYGYTF | TGTGCCAGCCTTCCCCCGGGACAAGATTATGGCTACACCTTC
TRBJ2-4 | TRBV7-9 | NA | TRBD1 | CASSLGTGPTAKNIQYF | TGTGCCAGCAGCTTAGGGACAGGGCCTACAGCCAAAAACATTCAGTACTTC
TRBJ1-5 | TRBV7-9 | NA | TRBD1 | CASSSGQGLNQPQHF | TGTGCCAGCAGCTCCGGACAGGGACTCAATCAGCCCCAGCATTTT
TRBJ1-3 | TRBV19 | NA | NA | CASSLQGLFSGNTIYF | TGTGCCAGTAGCCTACAGGGTCTCTTCTCTGGAAACACCATATATTTT
TRBJ1-4 | TRBV2 | NA | TRBD1 | CASSSRGLGEKLFF | TGTGCCAGCAGTTCCAGGGGGCTGGGTGAAAAACTGTTTTTT
TRBJ2-2 | TRBV6-5 | NA | TRBD2 | CASSNSGGGHGELFF | TGTGCCAGCAGTAATAGCGGGGGTGGTCACGGGGAGCTGTTTTTT